These T cell receptor beta chains were read from a single sample in a study of blood T cells in healthy people across ages. TCRdb processed the 5' RACE reads anew with MiXCR; each CDR3 protein has one entry. The sample has 700,000 to 950,000 distinct CDR3 sequences; about 42% are singletons. Material for sequencing was blood. Source of these receptors: a woman aged 55-75 years in good health. CDR3s include the opening cysteine and the closing phenylalanine or tryptophan. The D gene is left open where the match is weak. Expanded clones are given a class, and other clones once, few, many or no size at all.

TRBV6-6	TRBJ2-7	.	.	CASSYVGGRDEQYF	TGTGCCAGCAGTTACGTCGGGGGGCGGGATGAGCAGTACTTC
TRBV7-7	TRBJ2-1	TRBD2	.	CASSQGLDSYNEQFF	TGTGCCAGCAGCCAGGGACTAGATTCCTACAATGAGCAGTTCTTC
TRBV4-2	TRBJ2-5	TRBD2	many	CASSQTLAGGLQETQYF	TGTGCCAGCAGCCAGACCCTCGCGGGGGGGCTTCAAGAGACCCAGTACTTC
TRBV4-3	TRBJ1-4	.	.	CASSQGLHSATNEKLFF	TGCGCCAGCAGCCAAGGACTCCACAGTGCAACTAATGAAAAACTGTTTTTT
TRBV12-3/TRBV12-4	TRBJ2-3	.	.	CASSLSGGLADTQYF	TGTGCCAGCAGTTTAAGCGGAGGGCTAGCAGATACGCAGTATTTT
TRBV29-1	TRBJ2-4	.	many	CSVFAGGGENIQYF	TGCAGCGTTTTCGCAGGGGGAGGGGAAAACATTCAGTACTTC
TRBV3-1	TRBJ1-6	.	few	CASSQEFYREVSPLHF	TGTGCCAGCAGCCAAGAATTCTATCGTGAGGTTTCACCCCTCCACTTT
TRBV30	TRBJ2-1	.	few	CAWSVSPRLEQFF	TGTGCCTGGAGTGTATCCCCCCGGTTGGAGCAGTTCTTC
TRBV6-2/TRBV6-3	TRBJ2-4	.	.	CASSGTGWQGYF	TGTGCCAGCAGTGGAACAGGATGGCAGGGGTACTTC
TRBV3-1	TRBJ1-6	.	.	CASSQDLTGTEPLHF	TGTGCCAGCAGCCAAGATCTAACAGGGACCGAACCCCTCCACTTT
TRBV7-2	TRBJ2-7	.	.	CASSGAQYDNEQYF	TGTGCCAGCTCGGGGGCTCAGTATGACAATGAGCAGTACTTC
TRBV2	TRBJ2-1	.	.	CASSEGQPGDNEQFF	TGTGCCAGCAGTGAAGGACAGCCTGGGGACAATGAGCAGTTCTTC
TRBV10-1	TRBJ2-1	TRBD2	.	CAIHGGSSYNEQFF	TGCGCCATCCATGGCGGGAGCTCCTACAATGAGCAGTTCTTC
TRBV18	TRBJ1-1	.	.	CASSPNENTEAFF	TGTGCCAGCTCACCGAACGAGAACACTGAAGCTTTCTTT
TRBV29-1	TRBJ1-2	.	few	CSASWQGDYGYTF	TGCAGCGCTTCGTGGCAGGGCGACTATGGCTACACCTTC
TRBV20-1	TRBJ1-4	.	.	CSATDATNEKLFF	TGCAGTGCTACTGATGCAACTAATGAAAAACTGTTTTTT
TRBV27	TRBJ1-5	.	.	CASSPANQPQHF	TGTGCCAGCAGTCCGGCAAATCAGCCCCAGCATTTT
TRBV6-4	TRBJ2-2	TRBD1	.	CASSDTGDTGELFF	TGTGCCAGCAGTGACACAGGGGACACCGGGGAGCTGTTTTTT
TRBV27	TRBJ2-1	.	many	CASSLSPGFGNEQFF	TGTGCCAGCAGTTTATCCCCCGGTTTTGGGAATGAGCAGTTCTTC
TRBV12-3/TRBV12-4	TRBJ1-5	.	.	CASSFSANQPQHF	TGTGCCAGCAGTTTCTCCGCAAATCAGCCCCAGCATTTT
TRBV2	TRBJ2-3	.	.	CASSDEDTQYF	TGTGCCAGCAGTGACGAAGATACGCAGTATTTT
TRBV11-2	TRBJ2-7	TRBD2	.	CASSDGLAGGVEVGEQYF	TGTGCCAGCAGCGACGGACTAGCGGGAGGAGTTGAGGTAGGTGAGCAGTACTTC
TRBV14	TRBJ2-3	TRBD2	.	CASSQGFGRADTQYF	TGTGCCAGCAGCCAAGGGTTTGGGAGGGCAGATACGCAGTATTTT
TRBV28	TRBJ1-1	TRBD1	few	CASSPQGPYTEAFF	TGTGCCAGCAGCCCACAGGGGCCCTACACTGAAGCTTTCTTT
TRBV5-1	TRBJ2-1	TRBD2	few	CASSPVMTSGGANEQFF	TGCGCCAGCAGCCCCGTCATGACTAGCGGGGGGGCTAATGAGCAGTTCTTC
TRBV5-1	TRBJ2-2	.	.	CASSPKTDRTGELFF	TGCGCCAGCAGCCCAAAGACCGATAGAACCGGGGAGCTGTTTTTT
TRBV27	TRBJ1-5	.	.	CASSLSGVYSDQPQHF	TGTGCCAGCAGTTTATCTGGGGTGTATTCGGATCAGCCCCAGCATTTT
TRBV7-3	TRBJ2-3	TRBD2	.	CASSPWGREASGSTDTQYF	TGTGCCAGCAGCCCCTGGGGGCGGGAGGCTAGCGGGAGCACAGATACGCAGTATTTT
TRBV12-3/TRBV12-4	TRBJ1-2	.	few	CASRPDRSYGYTF	TGTGCCAGCAGACCGGACAGAAGCTATGGCTACACCTTC
TRBV12-3/TRBV12-4	TRBJ1-5	.	.	CASRRGGNQPQHF	TGTGCCAGCAGAAGGGGAGGCAATCAGCCCCAGCATTTT
TRBV2	TRBJ1-1	.	.	CASNRKGLNTEAFF	TGTGCCAGCAATCGAAAGGGGCTGAACACTGAAGCTTTCTTT
TRBV7-2	TRBJ1-2	.	many	CASSPPFGSYGYTF	TGTGCCAGCAGCCCGCCTTTTGGATCATATGGCTACACCTTC
TRBV30	TRBJ1-2	.	few	CACRDYNYGYTF	TGTGCCTGCCGGGATTATAACTATGGCTACACCTTC
TRBV20-1	TRBJ1-1	TRBD1	.	CSARDSGQGYAEAFF	TGCAGTGCTAGAGATAGTGGACAGGGCTACGCTGAAGCTTTCTTT
TRBV6-5	TRBJ2-5	.	.	CASSYTGTEHKQYF	TGTGCCAGCAGTTACACAGGGACCGAGCACAAGCAGTACTTC
TRBV6-2/TRBV6-3	TRBJ2-1	.	.	CASSYSMDSFSYEQFF	TGTGCCAGCAGTTACTCGATGGACAGTTTCTCCTACGAGCAGTTCTTC
TRBV6-2/TRBV6-3	TRBJ2-1	TRBD2	.	CATNLPIARGGNNEQFF	TGTGCCACCAACCTCCCTATTGCGCGGGGAGGGAACAATGAGCAGTTCTTC
TRBV12-3/TRBV12-4	TRBJ1-1	.	few	CASSLSASLKAFF	TGTGCCAGCAGTTTAAGCGCCAGTCTGAAGGCTTTCTTT
TRBV27	TRBJ2-5	.	.	CASSLTTRAALQETQYF	TGTGCCAGCAGTTTAACCACCAGGGCGGCTCTCCAAGAGACCCAGTACTTC
TRBV11-2	TRBJ2-7	.	few	CASSSYRGYEQYF	TGTGCCAGCAGCTCTTATAGGGGCTACGAGCAGTACTTC
TRBV18	TRBJ2-2	TRBD1	.	CASRTGDTGEPFF	TGTGCCAGCCGGACAGGGGATACCGGGGAGCCGTTTTTT
TRBV10-3	TRBJ2-1	TRBD2	.	CAINKGGGRGNEQFF	TGTGCCATCAATAAGGGCGGCGGGAGGGGCAATGAGCAGTTCTTC
TRBV15	TRBJ1-2	.	.	CATSREKEWGKGGYTF	TGTGCCACCAGCAGAGAGAAGGAGTGGGGCAAGGGTGGCTACACCTTC
TRBV20-1	TRBJ2-5	.	.	CSASLSPKQYF	TGCAGTGCTAGCTTAAGTCCGAAACAGTACTTC
TRBV6-6	TRBJ1-1	.	.	CASSYDRLNTEAFF	TGTGCCAGCAGTTACGACAGGTTGAACACTGAAGCTTTCTTT
TRBV18	TRBJ2-7	TRBD2	.	CTSSTVAGGPYEQYF	TGTACCAGCTCAACCGTAGCGGGAGGGCCCTACGAGCAGTACTTC
TRBV20-1	TRBJ2-3	TRBD2	.	CSARDLIPSGATDTQYF	TGCAGTGCTAGAGATCTGATTCCTAGCGGGGCCACAGATACGCAGTATTTT
TRBV4-1	TRBJ1-6	TRBD1	.	CASSQEFPPGQGTNSALHF	TGCGCCAGCAGCCAAGAATTCCCACCGGGACAGGGAACAAATTCAGCCCTCCACTTT
TRBV7-9	TRBJ2-1	TRBD2	.	CASSLAGLAGVYNEQFF	TGTGCCAGCAGCTTAGCGGGACTAGCGGGGGTCTACAATGAGCAGTTCTTC
TRBV6-2/TRBV6-3	TRBJ2-1	TRBD2	many	CASSYSGGTSGRNEQFF	TGTGCCAGCAGTTACTCGGGGGGGACTAGCGGGAGAAATGAGCAGTTCTTC
TRBV5-4	TRBJ1-5	.	.	CASSLRPTVGNQPQHF	TGTGCCAGCAGCTTGAGGCCAACAGTCGGCAATCAGCCCCAGCATTTT
TRBV7-4	TRBJ2-3	TRBD2	.	CASSEIRTSGGNTDTQYF	TGTGCCAGCAGTGAAATAAGGACTAGCGGGGGAAATACAGATACGCAGTATTTT